This TCR beta chain was captured by sequencing in a study of blood T cell repertoires in COVID-19 (TCRdb year 2020). Describing the broader study: Samples covering the acute and convalescent phases of COVID-19 were provided by collaborators in the United States, Italy and Spain. Where available, HLA class I and class II types were taken from metadata supplied by the sample provider and were not determined by assay-based typing. The material from the prospective study consisted of cDNA or gDNA derived from T cells, B-cell-depleted T cells, or PBMCs. The repertoires were released in a freely available public database meant as a resource for research on the immune response to SARS-CoV-2. Deeply sampled blood TCRbeta repertoires from subjects exposed to, actively infected with, or recovered from COVID-19 were included in the dataset. The samples were drawn from two sources: the first 160 participants of the ongoing ImmuneRACE study, and 950 to 1,500 subjects contributed by 6 global collaborators. A de-identified subject ID, COVID-19 status, age in years and sex were almost always included in the sample metadata.

TCRbeta CDR3 regions were amplified from genomic DNA by means of the immunoSEQ Assay, a bias-controlled multiplex PCR. The original pipeline was this. Within the assay, amplification of reference gene primers was used to estimate how many nucleated cells each sample contained. To quantify the absolute abundance of each unique TCRbeta CDR3 rearrangement, sequence reads were collapsed and filtered. For each sample, productive Simpson clonality was calculated by taking the square root of Simpson's diversity index across productive rearrangements. The immuneACCESS repertoire file appears here via TCRdb, limited to in-frame rearrangements. These files lack a portion of the clones; in checked studies, under half of the deficit traces to unresolved V genes, and the cause of the others is not known. V and J calls and clone size are those listed in that table; D and trimming were worked out from the DNA. For this sample there are tens of thousands of clones; 65% to 90% appear just once. The biggest ten clones account for roughly a tenth of the sample.

This clone occurred once. Its antigen is still unknown. Qualities for individual bases were not recorded, and no much larger clone is one base off. Whole blood was collected in K2EDTA tubes by collaborating institutions according to the institutions' own protocols. For TCRbeta analysis, collaborators shipped samples as frozen whole blood, isolated PBMCs, or DNA extracted from either of those sample types. From its cysteine to its phenylalanine, the CDR3 spans 15 amino acids. Only the CDR3 region is kept as DNA, spanning 45 bases read in frame from base 1. CDR1 MDHEN and CDR2 SYDVKM are derived from the germline V gene. The germline V and J ends show losses of 6 bases and 4 bases respectively, and no gene match explains 11 bases of the junction. Findings and caveats that apply to the study as a whole: The quantity of clinical and demographic metadata differed by source and by participant and was supplied without curation.

The chain employs TRBV28 and TRBJ2-7; the junction holds 8 bases that match TRBD1. The TCR comes from a man between 65 and 80 years old with active or convalescent COVID-19. Sequenced material: peripheral blood. The CDR3 here reads CASRNPTGEFYEQYF. The bases are TGTGCCAGCAGAAATCCGACAGGGGAATTTTACGAGCAGTACTTC.